Listed below are T cell receptor beta chains from one sample, sequenced in a study of T cell responses to AZD1222 COVID-19 vaccine. Measured with immunoSEQ multiplex PCR; TCRdb has only the in-frame clones, and not every one. The sample yields around 150,000 clones, just over 90% seen once. This sample comprised peripheral blood, obtained on day 0 of MenACWY control vaccination. Receptors were obtained from an adult in good health. The CDR3 runs from the conserved cysteine through the conserved F or W. The D gene is left open where the match is weak. Not every row has a clone size; where given, it reads once, few, many or a size class.

v_call	j_call	clone_size	d_call	cdr3_nt	cdr3_aa
TRBV7-9	TRBJ2-7	-	-	TGTGCCAGCTCCCTGGCCGGGATTAGCTCCTACGAGCAGTACTTC	CASSLAGISSYEQYF
TRBV3-1/TRBV3-2	TRBJ2-1	-	-	TGTGCCAGCAGCCGCCTGACAGTGGGGCAGTTCTTC	CASSRLTVGQFF
TRBV12-1	TRBJ2-7	once	-	TGTGCCAGCAGCCCCACCAAAGGACAGACCCTTTACGAGCAGTACTTC	CASSPTKGQTLYEQYF
TRBV7-3	TRBJ1-6	-	-	TGTGCCAGCAGCCCTCGGGGATTTTCACCCCTCCACTTT	CASSPRGFSPLHF
TRBV7-3	TRBJ2-7	-	-	TGTGCCAGCAGCTTAGGGCTCACTACGGAGCAGTACTTC	CASSLGLTTEQYF
TRBV6-5	TRBJ2-7	-	TRBD2	TGTGCCAGCAGAAGGACTAGCGGGTACTACGAGCAGTACTTC	CASRRTSGYYEQYF
TRBV6-1	TRBJ1-3	-	-	TGTGCCAGCAGTGCAGCAGGAAACACCATATATTTT	CASSAAGNTIYF
TRBV6-5	TRBJ1-3	-	-	TGTGCCAGCACCACCAGCCGGGGAAACACCATATATTTT	CASTTSRGNTIYF
TRBV10-2	TRBJ1-2	-	-	TGCGCCAGCAGTGAGTCTCGGGCTAACTATGGCTACACCTTC	CASSESRANYGYTF
TRBV9	TRBJ2-1	-	TRBD2	TGTGCCAGCAGCGTCTCTAGCGGGAGGTGGAATGAGCAGTTCTTC	CASSVSSGRWNEQFF
TRBV30	TRBJ1-4	-	-	TGTGCCTGGAGTGGGGACCTGAAGACTAATGAAAAACTGTTTTTT	CAWSGDLKTNEKLFF
TRBV6-1	TRBJ1-4	-	-	TGTGCCAGCAGTGAGTTTCCGGGAGGGGATGAAAAACTGTTTTTT	CASSEFPGGDEKLFF
TRBV11-1	TRBJ1-1	-	-	TGTGCCAGCAGCCCTGACAGATCGAACACTGAAGCTTTCTTT	CASSPDRSNTEAFF
TRBV2	TRBJ2-2	once	TRBD2	TGTGCCAGCAGAAGACTAGCGGGAGTGAACACCGGGGAGCTGTTTTTT	CASRRLAGVNTGELFF
TRBV3-1/TRBV3-2	TRBJ2-7	-	-	TGTGCCAGCAGTCTCCCCAGCAGGACCTACGAGCAGTACTTC	CASSLPSRTYEQYF
TRBV7-2	TRBJ1-5	-	TRBD1	TGTGCCAGCAGCTCCTCTCCGGGACAGATAAGCAATCAGCCCCAGCATTTT	CASSSSPGQISNQPQHF
TRBV6-1	TRBJ2-7	-	-	TGTGCCAGCAGTGAAGTACAGGACTCCTACGAGCAGTACTTC	CASSEVQDSYEQYF